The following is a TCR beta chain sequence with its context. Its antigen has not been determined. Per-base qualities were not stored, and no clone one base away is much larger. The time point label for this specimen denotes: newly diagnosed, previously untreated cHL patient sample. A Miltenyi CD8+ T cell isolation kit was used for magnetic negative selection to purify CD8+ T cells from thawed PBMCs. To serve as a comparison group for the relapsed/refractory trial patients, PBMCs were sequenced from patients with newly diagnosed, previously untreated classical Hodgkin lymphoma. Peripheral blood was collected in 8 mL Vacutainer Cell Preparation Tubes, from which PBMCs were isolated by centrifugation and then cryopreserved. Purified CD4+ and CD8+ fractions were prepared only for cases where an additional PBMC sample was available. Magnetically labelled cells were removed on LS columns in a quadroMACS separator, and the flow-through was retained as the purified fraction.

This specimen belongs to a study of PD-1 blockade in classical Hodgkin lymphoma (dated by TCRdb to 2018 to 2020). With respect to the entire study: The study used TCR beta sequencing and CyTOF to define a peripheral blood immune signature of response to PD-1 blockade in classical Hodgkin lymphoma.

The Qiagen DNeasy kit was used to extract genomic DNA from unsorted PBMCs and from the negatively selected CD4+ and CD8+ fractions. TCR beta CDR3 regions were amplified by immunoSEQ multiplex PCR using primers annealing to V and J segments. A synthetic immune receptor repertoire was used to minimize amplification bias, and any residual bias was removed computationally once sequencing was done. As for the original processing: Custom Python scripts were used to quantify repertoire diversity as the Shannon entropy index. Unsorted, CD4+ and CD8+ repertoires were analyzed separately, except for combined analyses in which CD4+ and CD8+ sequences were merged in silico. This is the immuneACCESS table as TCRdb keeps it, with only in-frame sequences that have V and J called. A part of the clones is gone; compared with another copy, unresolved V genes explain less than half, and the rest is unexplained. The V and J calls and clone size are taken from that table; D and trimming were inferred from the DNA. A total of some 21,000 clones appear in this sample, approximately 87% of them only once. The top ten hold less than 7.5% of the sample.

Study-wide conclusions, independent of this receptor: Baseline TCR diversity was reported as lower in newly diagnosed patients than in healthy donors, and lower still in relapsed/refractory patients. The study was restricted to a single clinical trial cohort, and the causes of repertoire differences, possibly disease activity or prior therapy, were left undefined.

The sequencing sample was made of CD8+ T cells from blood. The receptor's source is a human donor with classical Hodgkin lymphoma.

The CDR3 region reads CASSETGDNQPQHF. The DNA sequence is as follows: TGTGCCAGCAGTGAGACAGGCGACAATCAGCCCCAGCATTTT. This chain joins TRBV6-4 to TRBJ1-5; the best D guess is TRBD1, with 6 bases matching. The CDR3 sequence holds 14 residues, the cysteine and phenylalanine included. Only the CDR3 DNA is retained, 42 bases long and in frame from the first base. CDR1 is given as MRHNA and CDR2 as SNTAGT, both from the germline V gene. The trim is 3 bases for V and 3 bases for J, with a gap of 9 bases between the germline ends.